Presented here are 21 T cell receptor beta chains from one specimen sequenced in a study of T cells after yellow fever vaccination. From the 5' RACE reads, TCRdb called clonotypes with MiXCR, one entry per CDR3 protein. The repertoire consists of 280,000 or so distinct CDR3 sequences, with less than 9.5% occurring once and the leading ten covering around 3.3%. Here the sequenced sample was CD4+ T cells sorted from PBMCs, taken 5 days after the yellow fever booster vaccination. These TCRs come from a man between 18 and 35 years old who received the YFV17D yellow fever vaccine.

The V gene is TRBV2, the J gene TRBJ1-1; D gene unclear. Trimming took 7 bases from V and 3 from J, leaving 12 bases between them. Germline CDR1 SNHLY, CDR2 FYNNEI. This CDR3 has 13 residues. The DNA of the CDR3 is TGTGCCAGCAATAGTAGGCAGGACACTGAAGCTTTCTTT. Translating gives CASNSRQDTEAFF.

This clonotype was detected only a few times. This chain connects TRBV11-2 to TRBJ1-1; D is unresolved. Trimming pared 5 bases from V and 3 bases from J, leaving 16 bases between. CDR1 is SGHAT and CDR2 is FQNNGV in the germline V gene. The CDR3 runs 15 residues. CDR3 coding DNA: TGTGCCAGCAGCGACCCCCGCTTCCTGGACACTGAAGCTTTCTTT. Translating gives CASSDPRFLDTEAFF. Combining the CDR3 with reference TRBV11-2 and TRBJ1-1 gives the whole variable domain EAGVAQSPRYKIIEKRQSVAFWCNPISGHATLYWYQQILGQGPKLLIQFQNNGVVDDSQLPKDRFSAERLKGVDSTLKIQPAKLEDSAVYLCASSDPRFLDTEAFFGQGTRLTVV.

This clonotype was detected ten times or more. The V call is TRBV2, the J call TRBJ1-5, with a tentative D call TRBD1 (5 bases). Germline-derived CDR1 and CDR2 are SNHLY and FYNNEI. V lost 5 bases, J lost 0 bases, and 11 bases lay in between. The CDR3 runs 15 residues. The CDR3 DNA sequence: TGTGCCAGCAGTTCCGAGGGGTTTAGCAATCAGCCCCAGCATTTT. Protein: CASSSEGFSNQPQHF.

This chain connects TRBV7-2 to TRBJ1-6; no definite D call. Trimming removed 0 bases at V and 7 bases at J, with 10 bases between. Germline V gene sequence: CDR1 SGHTA, CDR2 FQGNSA. This CDR3 is 15 amino acids long. The CDR3, as DNA: TGTGCCAGCAGCTTAGCCCCAGGCCCGAATTCACCCCTCCACTTT. This sequence encodes CASSLAPGPNSPLHF.

This clonotype was picked up one time. The gene calls are TRBV12-3 or TRBV12-4 and TRBJ2-5, with D possibly matching TRBD2 (5 bases). This CDR3 comprises 14 residues. The germline V and J ends were trimmed by 11 bases and 0 bases, with 16 bases remaining between them. The CDR3: CACTDYTNQETQYF. CDR3 sequence (DNA): TGTGCCTGCACAGACTATACGAACCAAGAGACCCAGTACTTC.

This clonotype was detected only a few times. The CDR3 DNA reads TGTGCCAGCTCATCAAGCCCGGGGGCCTACGAGCAGTACTTC. Translation gives CASSSSPGAYEQYF. The chain is built from TRBV18 and TRBJ2-7; D is perhaps TRBD2 (6 bases). V shed 5 bases and J shed 2 bases, with 13 bases lying between them. Germline V gene lookup returns CDR1 KGHSH and CDR2 LQKENI. CDR3 length: 14 residues.

The gene calls are TRBV5-1 and TRBJ1-1, with TRBD1 identical over 10 bases. The CDR3 consists of 16 residues. V gave up 2 bases and J gave up 0 bases; unmatched junction bases: 4. Germline CDR1 is SGHRS and CDR2 is YFSETQ. Written as DNA, the CDR3 is TGCGCCAGCAGCTTCGGACAGGGGGGTCTGAACACTGAAGCTTTCTTT. Its protein is CASSFGQGGLNTEAFF.

V gene TRBV7-9 combines with J gene TRBJ1-6; 8 bases are shared with TRBD1. CDR1 and CDR2 (germline): SEHNR, FQNEAQ (reference sequence). There are 12 residues in the CDR3. V shed 5 bases, J shed 13 bases, and the junction held 4 bases outside the gene matches. The chain's CDR3 is CASSTGGLPLHF. CDR3 DNA sequence: TGTGCCAGCAGCACAGGGGGTCTGCCCCTCCACTTT.

There are many counts of this clonotype. V usage is TRBV15 and J usage is TRBJ1-1; D remains ambiguous. CDR1 is LNHNV, CDR2 YYDKDF, per germline (reference sequence). The CDR3 spans 15 residues. Trimming shortened V by 0 bases and J by 10 bases, and 18 bases separated the two germline ends. This CDR3 reads CATSREAVAMDGAFF. For the CDR3, the DNA is TGTGCCACCAGCAGAGAGGCAGTCGCGATGGATGGAGCTTTCTTT.

CDR3 in amino acids: CASRGAGGFYEQYV. As DNA, the CDR3 is TGTGCCAGCCGGGGGGCAGGGGGCTTCTACGAGCAGTACGTC. J is TRBJ2-7 and V is TRBV2, with TRBD1 as a possible D gene (8 bases). The CDR3 length is 14 residues. Germline CDR1 and CDR2: SNHLY and FYNNEI. V lost 8 bases and J lost 3, with 17 bases in between.

The rearrangement uses TRBV12-3 or TRBV12-4 and TRBJ2-1; 12 bases map to TRBD2. This CDR3 region has 18 residues. V was clipped by 2 bases and J by 0 bases; unmatched bases: 5. The CDR3 loop is CASSLLLAGGLSYNEQFF. CDR3 DNA sequence: TGTGCCAGCAGTTTATTACTAGCGGGGGGTCTCTCCTACAATGAGCAGTTCTTC.

This clonotype was counted a few times. This chain links TRBV20-1 with TRBJ2-2, with unresolved D. The CDR3 covers 14 residues. Per the germline V gene, CDR1 is DFQATT and CDR2 is SNEGSKA (reference sequence). The ends were cut back, 0 bases at V and 4 bases at J, with 9 bases in the middle. In nucleotides, the CDR3 is TGCAGTGCTAGAGATCAGCATGGCACCGGGGAGCTGTTTTTT. Protein: CSARDQHGTGELFF.

J is TRBJ2-5 and V is TRBV4-1; 12 bases match TRBD2. This CDR3 comprises 18 residues. V dropped 2 bases and J dropped 9; count of bases not matched to a gene: 16. Germline-derived CDR1 and CDR2 are MGHRA and YSYEKL. For the CDR3, the DNA is TGCGCCAGCAGCCAACCTACTAGCGGGGGGCCAGGCACGGCGTCCCAGTACTTC. Its translation: CASSQPTSGGPGTASQYF.

This clonotype was recorded a few times. This rearrangement joins TRBV20-1 to TRBJ1-5; D uncertain. The germline V gene encodes CDR1 DFQATT and CDR2 SNEGSKA (reference sequence). The CDR3 totals 14 residues. V was cut by 5 bases and J by 1 base, with 12 bases left in between. CDR3 amino acids: CSAYSVQSNQPQHF. As DNA, the CDR3 is TGCAGTGCTTACAGCGTTCAGAGCAATCAGCCCCAGCATTTT.

The table lists this clonotype with a few counts. This rearrangement joins TRBV4-3 to TRBJ2-3; no clear D. Germline CDR1 is LGHNA and CDR2 is YSLEER. The CDR3 sequence is 16 residues long. Trimming took 5 bases from V and 0 from J, leaving 15 bases between them. CDR3 nucleotide sequence: TGCGCCAGCAGCATGACCCGCACAGCTAGCACAGATACGCAGTATTTT. Protein product: CASSMTRTASTDTQYF.

The gene calls are TRBV20-1 and TRBJ2-1; D gene ambiguous. The CDR3 runs 15 residues. Trimming stripped 4 bases from V and 4 bases from J, with 17 bases between. Germline-derived CDR1 and CDR2 are DFQATT and SNEGSKA (reference sequence). As DNA, the CDR3 is TGCAGTGCTACCCCCCCCCGCGCAAGATACAATGAGCAGTTCTTC. Encoded protein: CSATPPRARYNEQFF.

The chain couples TRBV5-4 to TRBJ1-4; 9 positions match TRBD1. This CDR3 contains 15 residues. CDR1 is SGHNT and CDR2 is YYREEE in the germline V gene (reference sequence). V lost 2 bases and J lost 7; bases outside the gene matches: 6. CDR3 nucleotide sequence: TGTGCCAGCAGCTTAACAGGGGGCGGTGTTGAAAAACTGTTTTTT. As protein: CASSLTGGGVEKLFF.

The J gene is TRBJ2-5, the V gene TRBV18, with D unresolved. The V end was cut by 0 bases, the J end by 1 base, with 6 bases between. CDR1 KGHSH and CDR2 LQKENI come from the germline V gene. This CDR3 contains 14 residues. The DNA of the CDR3 is TGTGCCAGCTCACCACCGGCAGGCCAAGAGACCCAGTACTTC. Its protein is CASSPPAGQETQYF.

This clonotype showed up just a few times. The chain uses TRBV11-2 and TRBJ2-7, with D possibly being TRBD1 (5 bases). CDR1 and CDR2 from the germline V gene are SGHAT and FQNNGV. The CDR3 contains 15 residues. Trimming cost V 1 base and J 4 bases, with 14 bases left between them. The CDR3 bases are TGTGCCAGCAGCTTAGTGGGCAGGGCAGGGTACGAGCAGTACTTC. This encodes CASSLVGRAGYEQYF.

This clonotype was seen a handful of times. The CDR3 DNA follows: TGCGCCAGCAGCCAAGACGGGCGGGGCGAGCAGTTCTTC. As protein: CASSQDGRGEQFF. V and J are TRBV4-3 and TRBJ2-1; maybe TRBD2 (6 bases). Germline-derived CDR1 and CDR2 are LGHNA and YSLEER. The CDR3 spans 13 residues. Between the trimmed V and J ends, which lost 0 bases and 10 bases, there was a span of 10 bases.

J is TRBJ1-4 and V is TRBV18; D is perhaps TRBD1 (5 bases). Trimming pared 5 bases from V and 7 bases from J, leaving 17 bases between. Germline V gene data show CDR1 as KGHSH and CDR2 as LQKENI. The CDR3 runs 15 residues. The CDR3 nucleotides read TGTGCCAGCTCATCGACAGTCGTTCGGGGTGAAAAACTGTTTTTT. Its translation is CASSSTVVRGEKLFF.